A selection of T cell receptor beta chains follows, all from one sample in a study of cytomegalovirus exposure and HLA in healthy donors. Profiled with immunoSEQ multiplex PCR; TCRdb holds only in-frame clones, not every one. In the table there are roughly 130,000 clones, roughly three fifths of which are singletons. The sequencing input was PBMCs. Every receptor here comes from a male donor in good health and CMV-seronegative. Both conserved end residues are part of each CDR3. The D gene is left open where the match is weak. Clone size is shown for a subset of rows, as once, few, many or a class of expanded clone.

V	size	J	D	CDR3	DNA
TRBV5-1	-	TRBJ1-4	TRBD1	CASSPRQGVDEKLFF	TGCGCCAGCAGCCCCAGACAGGGTGTGGATGAAAAACTGTTTTTT
TRBV28	-	TRBJ1-5	TRBD1	CASSKFRDRGHQPQHF	TGTGCCAGCAGTAAGTTCCGGGACAGGGGTCATCAGCCCCAGCATTTT
TRBV6-4	few	TRBJ1-5	-	CASSQGSSNQPQHF	TGTGCCAGCAGCCAGGGGAGTAGCAATCAGCCCCAGCATTTT
TRBV19	few	TRBJ2-5	TRBD1	CASSTTGQGLETQYF	TGTGCCAGTAGTACTACGGGACAGGGCTTAGAGACCCAGTACTTC
TRBV6-5	-	TRBJ1-2	-	CASSQTVNYGYTF	TGTGCCAGCAGTCAGACAGTTAACTATGGCTACACCTTC
TRBV30	-	TRBJ1-1	-	CACGDKENTEAFF	TGTGCCTGCGGGGACAAGGAGAACACTGAAGCTTTCTTT
TRBV18	once	TRBJ1-6	TRBD1	CASSPRTGDNSPLHF	TGTGCCAGCTCACCAAGGACAGGGGATAATTCACCCCTCCACTTT
TRBV6-1	-	TRBJ1-4	-	CASSAGVANEKLFF	TGTGCCAGCAGTGCGGGGGTAGCTAATGAAAAACTGTTTTTT
TRBV6-4	-	TRBJ1-2	-	CASSEGQGSFYGYTF	TGTGCCAGCAGTGAAGGGCAGGGGTCCTTCTATGGCTACACCTTC
TRBV7-9	once	TRBJ1-5	-	CASSLGRNQPQHF	TGTGCCAGCAGCTTAGGGAGGAATCAGCCCCAGCATTTT
TRBV5-4	-	TRBJ2-3	TRBD1	CAVQVRQGKDTQYF	TGTGCCGTCCAAGTACGACAGGGGAAAGATACGCAGTATTTT
TRBV2	-	TRBJ2-2	TRBD1	CAITIQGTNTGELFF	TGTGCCATAACAATACAGGGGACGAACACCGGGGAGCTGTTTTTT
TRBV7-9	-	TRBJ2-6	-	CATTSVSGANVLTF	TGTGCCACTACGTCCGTCTCTGGGGCCAACGTCCTGACTTTC
TRBV7-6	-	TRBJ2-2	-	CASSWAQGNTGELFF	TGTGCCAGCAGTTGGGCTCAGGGGAACACCGGGGAGCTGTTTTTT
TRBV7-8	-	TRBJ1-2	TRBD1	CASSLLGQGALGGYTF	TGTGCCAGCAGCTTGCTGGGACAGGGGGCATTAGGAGGCTACACCTTC
TRBV11-2	-	TRBJ1-5	-	CASSLEAGDQPQHF	TGTGCCAGCAGCTTAGAGGCAGGGGATCAGCCCCAGCATTTT
TRBV2	-	TRBJ2-2	-	CASREGAFNTGELFF	TGTGCCAGCAGAGAAGGGGCATTTAACACCGGGGAGCTGTTTTTT
TRBV28	-	TRBJ2-3	-	CASRVTGGHTQYF	TGTGCCAGCAGAGTGACAGGCGGCCATACGCAGTATTTT
TRBV30	-	TRBJ1-6	-	CAWSSDSRGSPLHF	TGTGCCTGGAGTTCGGACAGCCGAGGATCACCCCTCCACTTT
TRBV5-4	-	TRBJ2-1	-	CASSPRGLFGDEQFF	TGTGCCAGCAGCCCTCGGGGACTTTTTGGGGATGAGCAGTTCTTC
TRBV27	-	TRBJ1-5	-	CASGNVGMGQPQHF	TGTGCCAGCGGGAACGTCGGGATGGGTCAGCCCCAGCATTTT
TRBV2	few	TRBJ2-7	-	CASVTSFPGLRSEQYF	TGTGCCAGCGTGACCTCTTTTCCGGGTCTCCGAAGCGAGCAGTACTTC
TRBV19	few	TRBJ2-7	-	CASSIGTGSSYEQYF	TGTGCCAGTAGTATAGGGACTGGGAGCTCCTACGAGCAGTACTTC
TRBV10-2	-	TRBJ1-1	TRBD1	CASSEGDRVVNTEAFF	TGCGCCAGCAGTGAGGGAGACAGGGTGGTGAACACTGAAGCTTTCTTT
TRBV9	-	TRBJ1-3	TRBD1	CASSLTTGGSGNTIYF	TGTGCCAGCAGCTTGACGACAGGGGGCTCAGGAAACACCATATATTTT
TRBV9	-	TRBJ1-6	-	CASSVTGTYNSPLHF	TGTGCCAGCAGCGTAACGGGAACCTATAATTCACCCCTCCACTTT
TRBV14	-	TRBJ1-1	-	CASSPLTGGAFF	TGTGCCAGCAGCCCACTAACGGGTGGAGCTTTCTTT
TRBV7-9	few	TRBJ1-2	-	CASSLPGMDGYTF	TGTGCCAGCAGCTTACCAGGGATGGATGGCTACACCTTC
TRBV27	-	TRBJ1-2	-	CASSLDFGDSYTF	TGTGCCAGCAGTTTAGATTTTGGGGACAGCTACACCTTC
TRBV28	-	TRBJ1-4	TRBD1	CASSSPGTVNEKLFF	TGTGCCAGCAGTTCCCCGGGGACAGTCAATGAAAAACTGTTTTTT
TRBV28	-	TRBJ1-1	-	CASSFAGWNTEAFF	TGTGCCAGCAGTTTCGCGGGATGGAACACTGAAGCTTTCTTT
TRBV28	once	TRBJ1-1	TRBD1	CASRAGGLNTEAFF	TGTGCCAGCAGGGCAGGGGGGTTGAACACTGAAGCTTTCTTT
TRBV5-4	-	TRBJ1-2	TRBD1	CASSSPGTGSHGYTF	TGTGCCAGCAGCTCCCCCGGGACAGGGAGCCATGGCTACACCTTC
TRBV5-1	-	TRBJ1-1	TRBD1	CASSLNLQGSTEAFF	TGCGCCAGCAGCTTGAACCTACAGGGGAGCACTGAAGCTTTCTTT
TRBV6-6	-	TRBJ1-2	-	CASSSSGGWLNYGYTF	TGTGCCAGCAGCTCCTCCGGCGGCTGGCTAAACTATGGCTACACCTTC
TRBV9	-	TRBJ1-2	-	CASSVVQGSYGYTF	TGTGCCAGCAGCGTAGTGCAGGGCTCCTATGGCTACACCTTC
TRBV4-3	few	TRBJ2-3	-	CASSRGRGYTDTQYF	TGCGCCAGCAGCCGGGGGCGGGGGTACACAGATACGCAGTATTTT
TRBV5-1	-	TRBJ2-1	-	CASSLEYGGNVNEQFF	TGCGCCAGCAGCTTGGAGTACGGAGGGAATGTCAATGAGCAGTTCTTC
TRBV6-5	few	TRBJ1-1	-	CASSYSTTGTSTEAFF	TGTGCCAGCAGTTACTCGACCACAGGGACGAGCACTGAAGCTTTCTTT
TRBV10-1	-	TRBJ2-5	TRBD1	CASSEGTDRGGQETQYF	TGCGCCAGCAGTGAGGGGACGGACAGGGGAGGCCAAGAGACCCAGTACTTC
TRBV2	-	TRBJ1-2	-	CASSKRGSGGYTF	TGTGCCAGCAGCAAAAGGGGGTCAGGTGGCTACACCTTC
TRBV28	-	TRBJ2-7	TRBD1	CASSLSGTGYEQYF	TGTGCCAGCAGTTTATCCGGGACAGGGTACGAGCAGTACTTC
TRBV7-9	-	TRBJ1-4	TRBD1	CASKRQGPNEKLFF	TGTGCCAGTAAACGACAGGGTCCTAATGAAAAACTGTTTTTT
TRBV27	-	TRBJ1-5	TRBD1	CASTTGGLNQPQHF	TGTGCCAGCACCACAGGGGGCTTGAATCAGCCCCAGCATTTT
TRBV7-9	-	TRBJ1-5	-	CASGGGGDRNQPQHF	TGTGCCAGCGGGGGAGGAGGTGATCGCAATCAGCCCCAGCATTTT
TRBV15	-	TRBJ2-1	TRBD1	CATSRVRQGAPGNEQFF	TGTGCCACCAGCAGAGTTCGACAGGGGGCGCCGGGCAATGAGCAGTTCTTC
TRBV28	-	TRBJ1-3	-	CASSLPGKGNTIYF	TGTGCCAGCAGTTTACCGGGGAAGGGAAACACCATATATTTT
TRBV11-2	-	TRBJ2-3	TRBD1	CASSLELAGTVTDTQYF	TGTGCCAGCAGCTTAGAATTAGCCGGGACAGTCACAGATACGCAGTATTTT
TRBV2	-	TRBJ1-5	TRBD1	CASRTGTGAPSLSNQPQHF	TGTGCCAGCAGGACCGGGACAGGGGCGCCTAGTTTGAGCAATCAGCCCCAGCATTTT
TRBV6-5	once	TRBJ2-7	-	CASRRDFAYEQYF	TGTGCCAGCAGACGGGACTTCGCCTACGAGCAGTACTTC
TRBV6-5	-	TRBJ2-5	TRBD2	CASRSSGGVETQYF	TGTGCCAGCAGGTCTAGCGGGGGGGTGGAGACCCAGTACTTC
TRBV28	once	TRBJ2-3	-	CASSLRQVNTQYF	TGTGCCAGCAGTTTGAGACAGGTCAATACGCAGTATTTT
TRBV5-6	-	TRBJ2-3	TRBD2	CASSLEASGGGTDTQYF	TGTGCCAGCAGCTTGGAGGCTAGCGGGGGGGGCACAGATACGCAGTATTTT
TRBV5-1	-	TRBJ1-4	TRBD1	CASSLEGGGMNEKLFF	TGCGCCAGCAGCCTTGAAGGAGGGGGCATGAATGAAAAACTGTTTTTT